This T cell receptor beta chain was sequenced during a study of blood T cell repertoires in COVID-19. Study-level information: From the United States, Italy and Spain came samples of acute and convalescent COVID-19.

Those who participated ranged in age from roughly 18 to 100 years and resided in some 24 US areas. Donors were grouped by their self-reported clinical history. How the authors handled the data: Estimation of nucleated cell counts relied on the amplification of reference gene primers. Repertoires were generated with immunoSEQ multiplex PCR, while TCRdb's copy carries only in-frame clones and drops some. That table furnishes V, J and clone size, whereas the DNA furnished D and trimming. The profile covers roughly 280,000 clones, with approximately 90% appearing a single time and over 3.5% taken by the ten largest. The CDR3 length is 14 residues. Per the germline V gene, CDR1 is SGHTA and CDR2 is FQGNSA. V dropped 3 bases and J dropped 6 bases, with 11 bases sitting between them.

This chain links TRBV7-2 with TRBJ2-2; the D gene is possibly TRBD1 (6 bases). The sequenced material came from PBMCs or T cells enriched from blood (not recorded which). This TCR came from a young woman with acute COVID-19. CDR3 amino acids: CASSLSGAAGELFF. Here the CDR3 DNA reads TGTGCCAGCAGCTTGTCAGGGGCCGCCGGGGAGCTGTTTTTT.